This T cell receptor (beta chain) was identified in a study of blood T cell repertoires in COVID-19. In the study overall: COVID-19 samples collected from the United States, Italy and Spain covered acute and convalescent phases. T cells, B-cell-depleted T cells, or PBMCs provided the cDNA or gDNA that served as material.

This clone was recorded only once. In the original workflow: Reference gene primer amplification in the assay estimated nucleated cell counts. Assay used: immunoSEQ multiplex PCR; TCRdb lists only in-frame clones, some missing. V and J calls and clone size come straight from that table; D and trimming were deduced from the DNA. The sample holds tens of thousands of clones, around 83% seen once. This CDR3 spans 15 amino acids. The V segment lost 2 bases and the J segment 6 bases; nucleotides outside the gene matches: 9. CDR1 and CDR2 (germline): SGHRS, YFSETQ. This TCR came from a man aged 50 or older with active COVID-19. Sequencing was performed on peripheral blood. The rearrangement joins TRBV5-1 to TRBJ2-7; 9 nucleotides match TRBD2. CDR3 region: CASSFQIAGGAEQYF. The CDR3 nucleotides read TGCGCCAGCAGCTTCCAAATTGCGGGAGGGGCCGAGCAGTACTTC.